The clone carrying this TCR beta chain was detected only once. These data belong to a study of CD8+ T cells in alopecia areata. Study-wide context: Treated patients were given 5 to 10 mg oral tofacitinib twice daily.

Samples from alopecia areata patients were lesional scalp punch biopsies and peripheral blood. RNA extraction was followed by reverse transcription into cDNA, which acted as the sequencing template. The method was immunoSEQ multiplex PCR; TCRdb's version includes in-frame clones alone and lacks a portion of them. The table shows more than 200,000 clones, with roughly two thirds occurring only once. V was cut by 1 base and J by 4 bases, with 16 bases left in between. Germline loops: CDR1 SEHNR, CDR2 FQNEAQ (reference sequence). This CDR3 is built from 16 residues. Material: CD4+ T cells sorted from blood, obtained at week 0. The origin of this receptor is a human donor with alopecia areata. This chain links TRBV7-9 with TRBJ1-1, with D maybe TRBD1 (6 bases). The CDR3 nucleotides are TGTGCCAGCAGCTTAGATGGGGGCGCGCGGGGCACTGAAGCTTTCTTT. Translated: CASSLDGGARGTEAFF.